The source of this T cell receptor (beta chain) is a study of PD-L1 blockade in urothelial cancer. Study overall: Male sex and bladder-origin urothelial cancer were recorded for about 85% of the roughly 30 patients. It was at 3 weeks (second dose) and 6 weeks after treatment start that blood was analyzed. Typically, measured as a median, blood samples had 140,000 or so T cells. Findings and limits, study-wide: Below-median TCR clonality that was measured in pretreatment blood predicted better survival.

The method was immunoSEQ multiplex PCR; TCRdb's version includes in-frame clones alone and lacks a portion of them. There are 100,000 to 150,000 clones in the sample; roughly 83% occur only once, and roughly 2.3% lies in the top ten. Comments on this clone: Its specificity is unknown.

The CDR3 covers 14 residues. V was clipped by 5 bases and J by 4 bases; unmatched bases: 7. The germline V gene encodes CDR1 MNHEY and CDR2 SVGAGI. Time point here: peripheral blood 6 weeks after treatment start. This TCR derives from a man aged 45-65 years with urothelial cancer. This chain joins TRBV6-5 and TRBJ2-7; 8 bases map to TRBD2. The source material was PBMCs, sampled around atezolizumab (anti-PD-L1) treatment. CDR3 in DNA: TGTGCCAGCAGTGGAAGCGGGAGACGGTACGAGCAGTACTTC. Translated: CASSGSGRRYEQYF.